This paragraph covers one T cell receptor beta chain sequence. Enrolled through a virtual design, the participants were between roughly 18 and 90 years of age and came from under 25 US areas. Cohort assignment relied on participant-reported clinical history. The CDR3 is 14 amino acids. V shed 5 bases and J shed 2 bases, with 12 bases lying between them. Per germline, CDR1 LNHDA and CDR2 SQIVND (reference sequence). This specimen belongs to a study of blood T cell repertoires in COVID-19. On the study more broadly: COVID-19 samples, acute and convalescent, were from the United States, Italy and Spain. The analysed material was cDNA or gDNA that came from T cells, B-cell-depleted T cells, or PBMCs.

The table came from immunoSEQ multiplex PCR; TCRdb's copy has only in-frame clones and leaves some out. The sample shows 400,000 to 550,000 clones, approximately 90% of them seen only once. Sequencing used PBMCs or T cells enriched from blood (not recorded which). The V and J genes are TRBV19 and TRBJ1-2; tentatively, D is TRBD1 (6 bases). The TCR sequence derives from a woman younger than 35 with acute COVID-19. The CDR3: CASSWPQGNYGYTF. The CDR3 region has the DNA TGTGCCAGTAGTTGGCCCCAGGGGAACTATGGCTACACCTTC.